This section outlines one T cell receptor (beta chain) sequence together with its context. Some clones are missing from TCRdb's copy, which holds only in-frame ones; the method was immunoSEQ multiplex PCR. The data hold some 130,000 clones, with 88% observed a single time. This entry comes from a study of T cell responses to AZD1222 COVID-19 vaccine. Study-wide background: Second-dose timings of about 4 or about 12 weeks were pooled.

Sample: peripheral blood, taken on day 0 of AZD1222 vaccination. The TCR originated in an adult in good health.

CDR3 in amino acids: CASSPSITDTQYF. The CDR3 region has the DNA TGTGCCAGCTCACCTTCAATCACAGATACGCAGTATTTT. The rearrangement links TRBV18 to TRBJ2-3, with unresolved D. The V and J ends lost 3 bases and 2 bases respectively, with 6 bases between them. This CDR3 region has 13 residues. Germline CDR1 reads KGHSH; CDR2 reads LQKENI.